A selection of T cell receptor beta chains follows, all from one sample in a study of blood T cell repertoires in COVID-19. Clones were read by immunoSEQ multiplex PCR, and TCRdb kept only the in-frame ones, dropping some. The sample includes 250,000 or so clones, nearly 90% of them seen just once. The sample comprised peripheral blood. The receptors stem from a man aged 18 to 30 with active or convalescent COVID-19. CDR3s include the opening cysteine and the closing phenylalanine or tryptophan. The D gene is left open where the match is weak. Some rows mark clone size as missing; the rest say once, few, many or name a class of expanded clone.

>TRBV6-5|.|TRBJ1-4|.
TGTGCCAGCAGTTACTCGGGGGCACCTAATGAAAAACTGTTTTTT
CASSYSGAPNEKLFF
>TRBV5-6|.|TRBJ1-2|.
TGTGCCAGCAGCCCCGGGACACGAAAGCTCTATGGCTACACCTTC
CASSPGTRKLYGYTF
>TRBV6-5|TRBD1|TRBJ2-5|.
TGTGCCAGCAGTTACGAGGGGGCAACGTTGGGAGAGACCCAGTACTTC
CASSYEGATLGETQYF
>TRBV7-2|.|TRBJ1-3|.
TGTGCCAGCAGCTTGCCCCAGGGAAACACCATATATTTT
CASSLPQGNTIYF
>TRBV21-1|.|TRBJ2-7|.
TGTGCCAGCAGCAACTGGCCAGTCCGTGAGCAGTACTTC
CASSNWPVREQYF
>TRBV6-5|TRBD1|TRBJ1-4|once
TGTGCCAGCTCCCGGGACAGGGGGCTTCGTGAAAAACTGTTTTTT
CASSRDRGLREKLFF
>TRBV11-2|.|TRBJ1-2|.
TGTGCCAGCAGCTTAGGGGCAGGGAGGTCTAGTGGCTACACCTTC
CASSLGAGRSSGYTF
>TRBV28|TRBD2|TRBJ2-3|.
TGTGCCAGCAGTTCTTGGACTAGCGGGAGCCGCAAAACAGATACGCAGTATTTT
CASSSWTSGSRKTDTQYF
>TRBV7-2|.|TRBJ1-2|.
TGTGCCAGCAGCTTAGTACAGGGAAGGGGAGGCTACACCTTC
CASSLVQGRGGYTF
>TRBV4-3|TRBD1|TRBJ1-1|few
TGCGCCAGCAGCCAACGCTCACAGGGGGTCGGGGACACTGAAGCTTTCTTT
CASSQRSQGVGDTEAFF
>TRBV5-4|TRBD1|TRBJ2-7|.
TGTGCCAGCAGCTTGTCCGGGACAGCCTACCCCTACGAGCAGTACTTC
CASSLSGTAYPYEQYF
>TRBV28|TRBD1|TRBJ1-5|.
TGTGCCAGCAGTTACAGGGGAGGTCAGCCCCAGCATTTT
CASSYRGGQPQHF
>TRBV7-6|TRBD1|TRBJ1-1|.
TGTGCCAGCAGGGCGGGACAGGGGGCCACTGAAGCTTTCTTT
CASRAGQGATEAFF
>TRBV3-1/TRBV3-2|.|TRBJ1-1|.
TGTGCCAGCAGTCAACAGGCGCGGGGGAACACTGAAGCTTTCTTT
CASSQQARGNTEAFF
>TRBV11-2|.|TRBJ1-1|.
TGTGCCAGCAGCCCGGGACTCTCCCTCGGAGCTTTCTTT
CASSPGLSLGAFF
>TRBV15|.|TRBJ2-1|.
TGTGCCACCAGCAGGGGTATTCCACCAGACAACAATGAGCAGTTCTTC
CATSRGIPPDNNEQFF
>TRBV4-3|TRBD1|TRBJ2-3|.
TGCGCCAGCAGCCAAGGACAGGGGCAGGGAACAGATACGCAGTATTTT
CASSQGQGQGTDTQYF
>TRBV2|.|TRBJ2-7|.
TGTGCCAGCAGTGGCGACGGTCTGAGGCCCTACGAGCAGTACTTC
CASSGDGLRPYEQYF
>TRBV6-6|.|TRBJ1-4|.
TGTGCCAGCAGTTACTCTGGCAGCGATGAAAAACTGTTTTTT
CASSYSGSDEKLFF
>TRBV6-2/TRBV6-3|.|TRBJ2-3|few
TGTGCCAGCAGTTACAAAAAACCGGGGGGCACAGATACGCAGTATTTT
CASSYKKPGGTDTQYF
>TRBV12-3/TRBV12-4|.|TRBJ1-2|.
TGTGCCAGCAGTTTACCGGGTAGCTATGGCTACACCTTC
CASSLPGSYGYTF
>TRBV6-5|.|TRBJ1-1|.
TGTGCCAGCAATCCATTTGGCAAGTCGAACACTGAAGCTTTCTTT
CASNPFGKSNTEAFF